The sequence of this T cell receptor (beta chain) was determined in a study of tumor and adjacent non-tumor tissue in lung cancer. Overall study context: The patients, 10 to 11 men and 5 women, were roughly 30 to 76 with stage I to III disease.

The template was RNA from unsorted bulk tissue. Distant lung tissue was collected more than 3 cm away from the tumor edge. Three rounds of nested PCR, following a modified ARM-PCR protocol, produced the TCRbeta library. TCRdb reanalysed the multiplex PCR reads using MiXCR and keeps one entry per CDR3 protein. The repertoire has about 98,000 distinct CDR3 sequences, 75% to 85% of them found once; the top ten carry around 30%. The length of the CDR3 is 16 residues. The V end lost 2 bases, the J end lost 4 bases, and 17 bases lay between the germline ends. Whole-study findings and limits: Higher tumor TCR diversity was associated with shorter survival.

As regards this clonotype: The antigen remains undetermined.

The V gene is TRBV12-3 or TRBV12-4, the J gene TRBJ1-2; a weak D match, TRBD1 (6 bases). Input material: distant non-tumor lung tissue. The TCR was taken from a man aged 60 to 69 with small cell lung cancer. The CDR3 DNA reads TGTGCCAGCAGTTTATCGTGGGTCAGGGGTATCTATGGCTACACCTTC. Translation gives CASSLSWVRGIYGYTF.